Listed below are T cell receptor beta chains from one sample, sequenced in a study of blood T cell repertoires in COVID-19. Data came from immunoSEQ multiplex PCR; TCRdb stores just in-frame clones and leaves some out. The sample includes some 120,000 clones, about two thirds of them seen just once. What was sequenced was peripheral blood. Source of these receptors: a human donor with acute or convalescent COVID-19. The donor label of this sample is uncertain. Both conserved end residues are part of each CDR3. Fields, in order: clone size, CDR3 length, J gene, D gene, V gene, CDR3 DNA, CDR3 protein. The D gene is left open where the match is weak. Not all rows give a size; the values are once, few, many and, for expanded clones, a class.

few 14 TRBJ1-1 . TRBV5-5 TGTGCCAGCAGCCCTGCGCAGGCGAACACTGAAGCTTTCTTT CASSPAQANTEAFF
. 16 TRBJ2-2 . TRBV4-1 TGCGCCAGCAGCCAAGAGAGAGCACCATACACCGGGGAGCTGTTTTTT CASSQERAPYTGELFF
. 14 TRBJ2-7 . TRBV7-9 TGTGCCAGCAGCTATGGGGAGAAGGCCTACGAGCAGTACTTC CASSYGEKAYEQYF
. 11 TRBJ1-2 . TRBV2 TGTGCCAGCAGTGTACAGGCGGGCTACACCTTC CASSVQAGYTF
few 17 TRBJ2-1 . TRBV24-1 TGTGCCACCAGTGGGACCCCCCAGGGAAGGGATTACAATGAGCAGTTCTTC CATSGTPQGRDYNEQFF
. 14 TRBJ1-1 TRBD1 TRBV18 TGTGCCAGCTCATTCCAGGGGGCTCACACTGAAGCTTTCTTT CASSFQGAHTEAFF
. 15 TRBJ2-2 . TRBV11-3 TGTGCCAGCAGCTTAGGGGACACGAACACCGGGGAGCTGTTTTTT CASSLGDTNTGELFF
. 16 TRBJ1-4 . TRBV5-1 TGCGCCAGCAGCTCCAATACAGGGAATTCAAATGAAAAACTGTTTTTT CASSSNTGNSNEKLFF
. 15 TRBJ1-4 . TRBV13 TGTGCCAGCAGCTCGTTTAGGGTGGGAGATGAAAAACTGTTTTTT CASSSFRVGDEKLFF
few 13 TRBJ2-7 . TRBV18 TGTGCCAGCTCACCAGCAGGGGAGGGCGAGCAGTACTTC CASSPAGEGEQYF
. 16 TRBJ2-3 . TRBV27 TGTGCCAGCAGTCTCCATCACACATCGAACACAGATACGCAGTATTTT CASSLHHTSNTDTQYF
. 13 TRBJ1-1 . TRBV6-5 TGTGCCAGTACCGGGACACTGAACACTGAAGCTTTCTTT CASTGTLNTEAFF
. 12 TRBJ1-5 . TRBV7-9 TGTGCCAGCAGCCTCGGTATTCAGCCCCAGCATTTT CASSLGIQPQHF
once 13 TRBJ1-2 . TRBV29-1 TGCAGCGCTGGAATGACAGGCCCCTATGGCTACACCTTC CSAGMTGPYGYTF
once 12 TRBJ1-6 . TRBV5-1 TGCGCCCAAACCGGGAGCAGGTCACCCCTCCACTTT CAQTGSRSPLHF
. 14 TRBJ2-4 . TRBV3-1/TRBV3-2 TGTGCCAGCAGCCAAGAGGTCACAGGGAACATTCAGTACTTC CASSQEVTGNIQYF
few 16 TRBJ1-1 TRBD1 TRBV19 TGTGCCAGTAGTGACGACAGGGGGGTTGAGAACACTGAAGCTTTCTTT CASSDDRGVENTEAFF
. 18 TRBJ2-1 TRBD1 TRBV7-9 TGTGCCAGCAGCTTGGGTCTACAGAGGACAGGGTCCTACAATGAGCAGTTCTTC CASSLGLQRTGSYNEQFF
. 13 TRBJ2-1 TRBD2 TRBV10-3 TGTGCCATCAGGGCTAGCGGGGGGCCTGAGCAGTTCTTC CAIRASGGPEQFF
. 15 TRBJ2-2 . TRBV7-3 TGTGCCAGCAGCTTATCAGGGGCGCCCGCCGGGGAGCTGTTTTTT CASSLSGAPAGELFF
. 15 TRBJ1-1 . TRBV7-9 TGTGCCAGCAGCTTAGTCCAGGGCATGAACACTGAAGCTTTCTTT CASSLVQGMNTEAFF
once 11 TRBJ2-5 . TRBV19 TGTGCCAGTAGTCTCGGGGAGACCCAGTACTTC CASSLGETQYF
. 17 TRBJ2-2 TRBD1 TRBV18 TGTGCCAGCTCACCGGCCCTAGGCAGGGGGCACACCGGGGAGCTGTTTTTT CASSPALGRGHTGELFF
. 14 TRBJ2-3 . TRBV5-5 TGTGCCAGCAGCTTTACAGCAGGCACAGATACGCAGTATTTT CASSFTAGTDTQYF
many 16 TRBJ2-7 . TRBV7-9 TGTGCCAGCAGCTCTAGGGACTCGGACACCCCCTACGAGCAGTACTTC CASSSRDSDTPYEQYF
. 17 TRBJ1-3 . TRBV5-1 TGCGCCAGCGGCTTGGGCTTACAGGCGTTCTCTGGAAACACCATATATTTT CASGLGLQAFSGNTIYF
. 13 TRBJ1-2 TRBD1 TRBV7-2 TGTGCCAGCAGCCGGACAGGGGGCGAGAGCTACACCTTC CASSRTGGESYTF
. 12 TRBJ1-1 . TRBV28 TGTGCCAGCAAGACAACCGTGACTGAAGCTTTCTTT CASKTTVTEAFF
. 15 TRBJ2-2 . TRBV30 TGTGCCTGGAATACAGGGGGGGAGGGCACCGGGGAGCTGTTTTTT CAWNTGGEGTGELFF
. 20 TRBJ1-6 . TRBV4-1 TGCGCCAGCAGCCAAGCTATCCTCCCCGGCCGGGAACAAGGCCCCCCACCCCTCCACTTT CASSQAILPGREQGPPPLHF
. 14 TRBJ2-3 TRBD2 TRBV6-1 TGTGCCAGCAGTGTGCGGGGGGCCCTAGATACGCAGTATTTT CASSVRGALDTQYF
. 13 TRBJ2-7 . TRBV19 TGTGCCAGTAGTAGCAGGGAAACCTACGAGCAGTACTTC CASSSRETYEQYF
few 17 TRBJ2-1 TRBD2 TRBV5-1 TGCGCCAGCAGCTTGGCCTGGACTAGCGGGGGGGCCAATGAGCAGTTCTTC CASSLAWTSGGANEQFF
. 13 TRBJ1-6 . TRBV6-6 TGTGCCAGCAGTTACATTTCAGATTCACCCCTCCACTTT CASSYISDSPLHF
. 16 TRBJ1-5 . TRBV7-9 TGTGCCAGCAGCGGCGACAGCGACGGGCGCAATCAGCCCCAGCATTTT CASSGDSDGRNQPQHF
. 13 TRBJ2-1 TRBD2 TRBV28 TGTGCCAGCGGACGGGGGGGGAACAATGAGCAGTTCTTC CASGRGGNNEQFF
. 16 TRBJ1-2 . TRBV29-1 TGCAGCGTTGAGGCCCCCGGGACACCCGCTAACTATGGCTACACCTTC CSVEAPGTPANYGYTF
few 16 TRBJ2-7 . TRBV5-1 TGCGCCAGCACCAACGATCCTGCTCTAGGCTCCTACGAGCAGTACTTC CASTNDPALGSYEQYF
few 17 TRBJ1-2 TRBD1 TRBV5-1 TGCGCCAGCAGCTCTACAGGGGGTTCGGCCCACAACTATGGCTACACCTTC CASSSTGGSAHNYGYTF
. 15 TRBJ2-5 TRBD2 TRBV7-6 TGTGCCAGCAGCTTACAGGCTAGCGGGGGAGAGACCCAGTACTTC CASSLQASGGETQYF
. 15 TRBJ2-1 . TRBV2 TGTGCCAGCAGTGACAGGGAAGATTCCTACAATGAGCAGTTCTTC CASSDREDSYNEQFF
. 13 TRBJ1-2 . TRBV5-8 TGTGCCAGCAGCTTTCTACAGCCAAATGGCTACACCTTC CASSFLQPNGYTF
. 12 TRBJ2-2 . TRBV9 TGTGCCAGCAGCCGCGGGGCCGGGGAGCTGTTTTTT CASSRGAGELFF
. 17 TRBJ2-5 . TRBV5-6 TGTGCCAGCAGCGATTCCTCATTCTTCGGGGTACAAGAGACCCAGTACTTC CASSDSSFFGVQETQYF